Sequencing of this T cell receptor (beta chain) was carried out in a study of T cell responses to AZD1222 COVID-19 vaccine. Germline V lookup: CDR1 GTSNPN, CDR2 SVGIG (reference sequence). Trimming took 8 bases from V and 4 from J, leaving 17 bases between them. This CDR3 spans 14 amino acids. TCRdb's table, derived via immunoSEQ multiplex PCR, lists solely in-frame clones and lacks some. The sample yields 69,000 or so clones, nearly 90% seen once. The receptor comes from an adult who received the AZD1222 COVID-19 vaccine. Sequencing was performed on peripheral blood, taken 28 days after the second AZD1222 dose. This rearrangement joins TRBV30 to TRBJ2-2, with D perhaps TRBD2 (5 bases). DNA of the CDR3: TGTGCCCTAACGGGGAACCATGGCACCGGGGAGCTGTTTTTT. Protein product: CALTGNHGTGELFF.